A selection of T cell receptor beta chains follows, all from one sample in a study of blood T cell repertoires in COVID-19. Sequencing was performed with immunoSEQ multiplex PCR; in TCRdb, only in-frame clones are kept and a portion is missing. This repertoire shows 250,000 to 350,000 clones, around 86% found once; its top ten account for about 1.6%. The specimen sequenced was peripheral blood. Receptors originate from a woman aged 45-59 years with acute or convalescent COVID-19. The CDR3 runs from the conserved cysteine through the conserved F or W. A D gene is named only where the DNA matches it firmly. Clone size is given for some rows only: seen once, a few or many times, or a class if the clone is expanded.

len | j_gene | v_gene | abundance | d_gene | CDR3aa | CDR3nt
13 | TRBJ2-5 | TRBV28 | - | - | CASSLGPRETQYF | TGTGCCAGCAGTTTAGGGCCACGGGAGACCCAGTACTTC
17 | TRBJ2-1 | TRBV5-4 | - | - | CASSLAKWGGAYNEQFF | TGTGCCAGCAGCTTGGCCAAATGGGGCGGGGCATACAATGAGCAGTTCTTC
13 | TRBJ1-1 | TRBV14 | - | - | CASSPLTGFADFF | TGTGCCAGCAGCCCGTTGACAGGTTTTGCGGATTTCTTT
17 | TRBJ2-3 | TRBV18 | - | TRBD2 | CASSPRVAGASTDTQYF | TGTGCCAGCTCACCGAGGGTAGCGGGAGCTAGCACAGATACGCAGTATTTT
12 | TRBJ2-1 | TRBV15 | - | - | CAAGPTYNEQFF | TGTGCCGCGGGTCCAACTTACAATGAGCAGTTCTTC
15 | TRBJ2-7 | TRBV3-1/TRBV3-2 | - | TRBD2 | CASSYTSGSSYEQYF | TGTGCCAGCAGCTACACTAGCGGTAGCTCCTACGAGCAGTACTTC
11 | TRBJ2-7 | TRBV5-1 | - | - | CASSLYYEQYF | TGCGCCAGCAGCTTATACTACGAGCAGTACTTC
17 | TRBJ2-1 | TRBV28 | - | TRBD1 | CASSPGQGRGGYNEQFF | TGTGCCAGCAGTCCGGGACAGGGAAGGGGGGGGTACAATGAGCAGTTCTTC
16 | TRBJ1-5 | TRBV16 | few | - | CASSQSQGALNQPQHF | TGTGCCAGCAGCCAATCCCAGGGTGCCCTCAATCAGCCCCAGCATTTT
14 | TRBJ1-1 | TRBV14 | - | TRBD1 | CASSQPGQLGEAFF | TGTGCCAGCAGCCAACCGGGACAGCTAGGTGAAGCTTTCTTT
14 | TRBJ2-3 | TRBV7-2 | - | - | CASSSRYSTDTQYF | TGTGCCAGCAGCTCGCGCTATTCCACAGATACGCAGTATTTT
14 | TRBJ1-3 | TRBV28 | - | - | CASSQAFSGNTIYF | TGTGCCAGCAGCCAGGCTTTCTCTGGAAACACCATATATTTT
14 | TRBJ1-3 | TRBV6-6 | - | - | CASVGGGPGNTIYF | TGTGCCAGCGTGGGCGGGGGCCCTGGAAACACCATATATTTT
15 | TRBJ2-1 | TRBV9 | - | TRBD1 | CASSTRDRAYNEQFF | TGTGCCAGCAGCACCCGGGACAGGGCCTACAATGAGCAGTTCTTC
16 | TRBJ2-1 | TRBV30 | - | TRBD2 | CAWSVLSSGRFYEQFF | TGTGCCTGGAGTGTTTTGTCTAGCGGGAGGTTCTATGAGCAGTTCTTC
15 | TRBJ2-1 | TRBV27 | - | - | CASSFGRLWGNEQFF | TGTGCCAGCAGTTTCGGGAGACTTTGGGGGAATGAGCAGTTCTTC
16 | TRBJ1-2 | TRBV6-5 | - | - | CASSYGVAARNYGYTF | TGTGCCAGCAGTTATGGTGTGGCGGCGAGGAACTATGGCTACACCTTC
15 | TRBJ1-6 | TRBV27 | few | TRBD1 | CASSLGQGPNSPLHF | TGTGCCAGCAGTCTTGGACAGGGTCCTAATTCACCCCTCCACTTT
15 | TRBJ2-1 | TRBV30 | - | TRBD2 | CAWSLRGLAGNEQFF | TGTGCCTGGAGTCTAAGGGGACTAGCGGGAAATGAGCAGTTCTTC
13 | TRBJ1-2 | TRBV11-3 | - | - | CASSGSGLDGYTF | TGTGCCAGCAGCGGATCAGGACTTGATGGCTACACCTTC
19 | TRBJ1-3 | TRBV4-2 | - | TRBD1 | CASSPRQGAADYSGNTIYF | TGTGCCAGCAGCCCTAGACAGGGAGCCGCAGACTACTCTGGAAACACCATATATTTT
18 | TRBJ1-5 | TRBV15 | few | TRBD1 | CATSRDRGTEYSNQPQHF | TGTGCCACCAGCAGAGATCGGGGGACAGAGTATAGCAATCAGCCCCAGCATTTT
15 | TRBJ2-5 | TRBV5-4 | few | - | CASSPRGANQETQYF | TGTGCCAGCAGCCCCCGGGGGGCTAACCAAGAGACCCAGTACTTC
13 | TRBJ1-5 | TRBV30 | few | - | CAWSSGGDQPQHF | TGTGCCTGGAGTTCGGGGGGGGATCAGCCCCAGCATTTT
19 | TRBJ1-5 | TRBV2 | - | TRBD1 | CASNQQGSFGLKGNQPQHF | TGTGCCAGCAACCAACAGGGGAGTTTTGGTTTGAAGGGCAATCAGCCCCAGCATTTT
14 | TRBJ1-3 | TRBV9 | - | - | CASSATVAGNTIYF | TGTGCCAGCAGCGCCACAGTGGCAGGAAACACCATATATTTT
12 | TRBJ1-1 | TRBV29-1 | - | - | CSAAEGTTEAFF | TGCAGCGCTGCGGAGGGAACCACTGAAGCTTTCTTT
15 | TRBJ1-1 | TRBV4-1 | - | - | CASSQRVRRGAEAFF | TGCGCCAGCAGCCAGAGGGTCCGGCGGGGTGCTGAAGCTTTCTTT